This TCR beta chain derives from a study of regulatory T cells in long-lasting Graves disease (dated by TCRdb to the early 2020s). Context from the whole study: In the newly diagnosed Graves' disease group, patients had been taking antithyroid drugs for less than 3 months. Persistent Graves' disease patients were compared with newly diagnosed Graves' disease patients by peripheral blood TCR sequencing and RNA sequencing. The study was conducted in China and was registered as a clinical trial. TCR sequencing covered 13 persistent and approximately 20 newly diagnosed Graves' disease patients, some 33 samples in total. What the research found in general, with its limitations: As a limitation, the authors acknowledged that the small sample size may reduce accuracy. Only the TCR beta chain was sequenced and analyzed. Persistent Graves' disease patients showed lower TCR Shannon entropy and fewer highly expanded clones than newly diagnosed patients, suggesting clonal expansion. More public clonotypes were shared among persistent patients (around 3,000) than among newly diagnosed patients (approximately 1,000). The study examined only peripheral blood because the primary lesion, thyroid tissue, could not be accessed.

A remark on this clonotype: The specificity of this receptor is unknown. No base qualities exist here, and no much larger clone lies one base off it.

The time point label, as the study defines it: newly diagnosed GD, antithyroid drugs for less than 3 months. For both TCR sequencing and RNA sequencing, RNA was extracted from PBMCs in TRIzol. The diagnosis of Graves' disease was made according to American Thyroid Association guidelines. The patients came from an endocrinology department in Xi'an, China. Each patient gave approximately 9 milliliters of peripheral blood, collected in an EDTA anticoagulant tube. Ficoll Paque Plus density gradient separation was used to isolate PBMCs, and no additional T cell sorting was done. RNA quality was checked with an Agilent 2100 Bioanalyzer and agarose gel, and concentration with a NanoDrop 2000. Libraries were made using multiplex PCR. Sequencing was carried out with an Illumina HiSeq 4000. CDR3 regions were amplified by Arm-PCR with iRepertoire HTBI primers to construct TCR beta libraries. PCR products were gel purified before sequencing. On the authors' methods: Gene usage analysis of CDR3 amino acid clonotypes used the approximately 62 TRBV and 14 to 15 TRBJ segments found across samples. COPE and FqMerger were used to merge the filtered high-quality paired reads into contigs. Contigs were aligned with BLAST to IMGT TRBV, TRBD and TRBJ reference genes, and CDR3 was defined per IMGT. Any clonotype with a frequency above 0.1% was classified as a highly expanded clone. Shannon entropy served as the measure of repertoire diversity, while the Gini coefficient captured V-J evenness. A clonotype found in more than one individual was treated as public. Through fastp at Q25 and MiXCR, TCRdb rebuilt clones from the public reads, retaining in-frame beta chains. Every distinct CDR3 protein forms one entry, paired with its most common genes and DNA. The V and J calls shown here were made by TCRdb, not taken from the authors' results. Within this sample are around 480,000 distinct CDR3 sequences, with about 16% of them counted one time only. About 25% of the sample goes to the ten largest clones.

The data were also submitted as part of a second study, on T cells in Graves' hyperthyroidism and ophthalmopathy. As the second study states: Graves' hyperthyroidism was defined as stable when no progression to ophthalmopathy occurred over 18 months of follow-up. Hyperthyroidism patients were newly diagnosed, with disease duration under 2 months, and aged 18 to 65 years. Patients with uncontrolled infections, other autoimmune diseases, pregnancy or lactation were excluded. Diagnoses were established on the basis of clinical symptoms, serum thyroxine and TRAb, thyroid ultrasound, and orbital computed tomography. The first round of RT-PCR for the TCR CDR3 was performed with the HTBI primer set and the Qiagen OneStep RT-PCR kit. Most expanded thyroid clonotypes (frequency above 0.001) were also found in blood, which suggests that blood repertoires may mirror thyroid immune responses. A model built on a 13 V-J signature distinguished ophthalmopathy from stable hyperthyroidism, reaching 85% to 90% sensitivity and about 81% specificity in cross-validation and 80%/75% in testing. In validation, the model predicted progression to ophthalmopathy a median of roughly 6.1 months before onset, with 65% to 71% sensitivity and roughly 73% specificity. TCR V-J signatures able to tell the groups apart were searched for in a discovery cohort of some 97 patients, of whom around 42 had Graves' ophthalmopathy and roughly 58 had stable Graves' hyperthyroidism. An independent validation cohort of under 20 hyperthyroidism patients and 17 patients who later progressed to ophthalmopathy tested prospective prediction of ophthalmopathy. The roughly 100 discovery patients were randomly divided into training and test sets at a 7:3 ratio. The study also compared thyroid tissue and blood T-cell repertoires from roughly six Graves' hyperthyroidism patients. Once sampling was done, hyperthyroidism patients were given methimazole at a starting dose of 30 mg daily, whereas ophthalmopathy patients were given high-dose intravenous methylprednisolone. Libraries were constructed in a second round of multiplex PCR, after which size selection and purification were carried out. Libraries were sequenced paired-end with 100 bp reads on an Illumina HiSeq2000. SOAPnuke was used to process the raw data, removing reads that contained adapters or uncalled bases, had a mean Phred below 15, or lacked an exact match to the constant primer or identifier. High-quality paired reads were merged using COPE v1.2.5, and each unique nucleotide sequence was defined as a clonotype. Clonotypes were aligned to IMGT TRBV, TRBD and TRBJ reference segments using MiTCR v1.1. The analysis was restricted to V-J combinations with a frequency above 0.0001, which together covered about 99% of the repertoires. The TCS score was defined as the ratio of F50 (clonal expansion) to E x V (chaos), calculated using BLOSUM62-based TCRdist between CDR3 peptides within each V-J. Welch's t-statistics and random forest reduced some 510 V-J features to under 15, which were used in a naive Bayes classifier (R e1071). No statistical method was used to fix the sample size in advance, and group allocation was not hidden from the investigators. According to the paper, TCR Vbeta CDR3 sequencing was carried out on 135 peripheral blood samples, which came from fewer than 50 ophthalmopathy, approximately 78 hyperthyroidism and about 17 progressor patients.

The input for sequencing was peripheral blood mononuclear cells (PBMCs), taken at new diagnosis, from a patient treated with antithyroid drugs. The TCR originated in a woman aged 35 to 60 with Graves disease. Donor details come from another sample of the same person, matched by shared clones.

In nucleotide form, the sequence is TGTGCCAGCAGCTCTTTAAGAGGGACTAGCGGGGGAGATGAGCAGTTCTTC. This translates into CASSSLRGTSGGDEQFF. The V and J genes are TRBV7-9 and TRBJ2-1; 14 central nucleotides agree with TRBD2. Its CDR3 holds 17 amino acids, cysteine through phenylalanine. Kept here is only the CDR3 DNA, which spans 51 bases and is read in frame from base 1. CDR1 SEHNR and CDR2 FQNEAQ are derived from the germline V gene (reference sequence). The germline V end is reduced by 4 bases and the J end by 8 bases; junction bases left unmatched: 10.